This T cell receptor beta chain was sequenced in a study of cytomegalovirus exposure and HLA in healthy donors. Study observations and caveats: As confirmed in vitro, three CMV-associated chains were specific for CMV antigens. The study put 150 to 200 TCR beta chains on its list as cytomegalovirus-associated. In a later analysis, most CMV-associated TCR beta chains appeared HLA-restricted.

Primers included in the PCR were 60 Vbeta and 13 Jbeta primers. Clones were sequenced by immunoSEQ multiplex PCR, and TCRdb holds only the in-frame ones, with some missing. The table has 90,000 to 150,000 clones, 80% to 85% seen once. Details on this clone: Antigen unknown.

The CDR3 extends over 16 amino acids. V lost 0 bases, J lost 4 bases, and 13 bases lay in between. Germline CDR1 is SEHNR and CDR2 is FQNEAQ (reference sequence). The rearrangement links TRBV7-9 to TRBJ2-1, with a tentative D call TRBD1 (6 bases). Sequences were obtained from PBMCs. The receptor was derived from a woman aged 35 to 49 in good health and CMV-seronegative. CDR3 sequence: CASSLAGTTIYNEQFF. The CDR3 bases are TGTGCCAGCAGCTTAGCGGGGACAACCATTTACAATGAGCAGTTCTTC. Full variable domain (outside the CDR3, taken from reference TRBV7-9 and TRBJ2-1): DTGVSQNPRHKITKRGQNVTFRCDPISEHNRLYWYRQTLGQGPEFLTYFQNEAQLEKSRLLSDRFSAERPKGSFSTLEIQRTEQGDSAMYLCASSLAGTTIYNEQFFGPGTRLTVL.